Listed below are T cell receptor beta chains from one sample, sequenced in a study of blood T cells in healthy people across ages. TCRdb re-called the 5' RACE reads through MiXCR, storing one row per CDR3 protein. This table holds 800,000 to 1,000,000 distinct CDR3 sequences, around 48% found once. Sequences were obtained from blood. The receptor source for this set is a man aged 30 to 45 in good health. CDR3s include the opening cysteine and the closing phenylalanine or tryptophan. D genes are given only for firm matches. Expanded clones are given a class, and other clones once, few, many or no size at all.

>.|TRBV4-1|TRBJ1-2|.
CASSQVGPRYYGYTF
TGCGCCAGCAGCCAAGTTGGCCCTAGGTACTATGGCTACACCTTC
>once|TRBV29-1|TRBJ2-1|.
CSVRTNEQFF
TGCAGCGTGCGGACAAATGAGCAGTTCTTC
>.|TRBV20-1|TRBJ1-1|TRBD1
CSAPGQGTEAFF
TGCAGTGCACCGGGACAGGGGACTGAAGCTTTCTTT
>.|TRBV6-1|TRBJ1-2|TRBD1
CASLTNRQGTSYGYTF
TGTGCCAGCCTAACGAATCGACAGGGGACCAGCTATGGCTACACCTTC
>few|TRBV5-5|TRBJ2-7|TRBD1
CASSLEETGAAYEQYF
TGTGCCAGCAGCTTGGAAGAGACAGGGGCCGCCTACGAGCAGTACTTC
>few|TRBV7-2|TRBJ2-1|.
CASSLTGADYNEQFF
TGTGCCAGCAGCTTAACGGGGGCCGACTACAATGAGCAGTTCTTC
>few|TRBV27|TRBJ1-6|.
CASKAGTGNSPLHF
TGTGCCAGTAAAGCCGGGACCGGAAATTCACCCCTCCACTTT
>.|TRBV3-1|TRBJ2-1|TRBD2
CASSMTSGLKETQFF
TGTGCCAGCAGCATGACTAGCGGCTTAAAAGAGACCCAGTTCTTC
>.|TRBV3-1|TRBJ2-3|TRBD2
CASSQGTSGGMTDTQYF
TGTGCCAGCAGCCAAGGGACTAGCGGGGGGATGACAGATACGCAGTATTTT
>once|TRBV29-1|TRBJ2-7|.
CSVVDTVGEQYF
TGCAGCGTTGTTGACACGGTCGGCGAGCAGTACTTC
>once|TRBV7-2|TRBJ2-7|TRBD2
CASSLVGGTTGGYEQYF
TGTGCCAGCAGCTTAGTAGGAGGGACTACTGGGGGATACGAGCAGTACTTC
>few|TRBV28|TRBJ2-7|TRBD2
CASSLYGGGLGYEQYF
TGTGCCAGCAGTTTATATGGCGGGGGTTTAGGGTACGAGCAGTACTTC
>few|TRBV12-3/TRBV12-4|TRBJ2-3|.
CASRPGTNTDTQYF
TGTGCCAGCAGGCCTGGGACGAACACAGATACGCAGTATTTT
>.|TRBV20-1|TRBJ1-5|TRBD1
CSAWTGGRRPQHF
TGCAGTGCTTGGACAGGGGGCAGGAGGCCCCAGCATTTT
>.|TRBV4-1|TRBJ1-1|.
CASSQDRARLNTEAFF
TGCGCCAGCAGCCAAGATCGAGCACGGCTGAACACTGAAGCTTTCTTT
>.|TRBV4-1|TRBJ2-3|.
CASSLEDFGDTQYF
TGCGCCAGCAGCCTTGAAGACTTTGGCGATACGCAGTATTTT
>few|TRBV4-1|TRBJ2-1|.
CASSQDLVFSYNEQFF
TGCGCCAGCAGCCAAGATTTAGTTTTCTCCTACAATGAGCAGTTCTTC
>.|TRBV18|TRBJ2-5|.
CASSPAGQRKTQYF
TGTGCCAGCTCTCCCGCGGGACAAAGAAAGACCCAGTACTTC
>.|TRBV5-1|TRBJ2-1|TRBD1
CASSLAEGARNEQFF
TGCGCCAGCAGCTTGGCCGAGGGGGCCAGAAATGAGCAGTTCTTC
>once|TRBV4-2|TRBJ2-7|.
CASSQDGLGYEQYF
TGTGCCAGCAGCCAAGATGGGTTGGGATACGAGCAGTACTTC
>.|TRBV7-8|TRBJ2-1|.
CASSLVAGTGYNEQFF
TGTGCCAGCAGCTTAGTTGCCGGGACGGGCTACAATGAGCAGTTCTTC
>.|TRBV24-1|TRBJ2-3|.
CATSERLDTQYF
TGTGCCACCAGTGAGCGATTAGATACGCAGTATTTT
>few|TRBV4-2|TRBJ1-1|.
CASSQDAGGRTEAFF
TGTGCCAGCAGCCAAGACGCGGGGGGCCGGACTGAAGCTTTCTTT
>few|TRBV29-1|TRBJ2-2|.
CSVVGANTGELFF
TGCAGCGTTGTAGGGGCGAACACCGGGGAGCTGTTTTTT
>.|TRBV6-6|TRBJ2-3|TRBD2
CASQTSGTDTQYF
TGTGCCAGCCAGACTAGCGGCACAGATACGCAGTATTTT
>.|TRBV27|TRBJ2-3|.
CASQGGGTDTQYF
TGTGCCAGCCAAGGGGGAGGCACAGATACGCAGTATTTT
>.|TRBV11-2|TRBJ2-5|.
CASSPNNEQYF
TGTGCCAGCAGCCCCAACAATGAGCAGTACTTC
>.|TRBV20-1|TRBJ2-5|.
CSTRRGMEETQYF
TGCAGTACTAGACGGGGGATGGAGGAGACCCAGTACTTC
>.|TRBV27|TRBJ2-7|TRBD1
CASSWSGTGVYEQYF
TGTGCCAGCAGTTGGTCGGGGACAGGGGTCTACGAGCAGTACTTC
>once|TRBV12-3/TRBV12-4|TRBJ2-3|.
CASSSDHGITDTQYF
TGTGCCAGCAGTTCCGACCACGGAATCACAGATACGCAGTATTTT
>many|TRBV7-2|TRBJ2-5|.
CASSLGAETQYF
TGTGCCAGCAGCTTAGGGGCGGAGACCCAGTACTTC
>few|TRBV7-3|TRBJ1-6|TRBD1
CASSLYGTGTINSPLHF
TGTGCCAGCAGCTTATACGGGACAGGGACGATTAATTCACCCCTCCACTTT
>few|TRBV4-1|TRBJ2-3|.
CASSQDPTTQNTQYF
TGCGCCAGCAGCCAAGACCCGACTACCCAGAATACGCAGTATTTT
>.|TRBV4-1|TRBJ2-4|.
CASTVDTVAKNIQYF
TGCGCCAGCACGGTGGACACTGTAGCCAAAAACATTCAGTACTTC
>few|TRBV20-1|TRBJ2-5|.
CSARDARGGETQYF
TGCAGTGCTAGAGATGCCAGGGGGGGAGAGACCCAGTACTTC
>few|TRBV20-1|TRBJ2-3|TRBD2
CSAKRGGWDTQYF
TGCAGTGCTAAACGGGGGGGTTGGGATACGCAGTATTTT
>.|TRBV2|TRBJ1-2|.
CASLRGAGGSEDGYTF
TGTGCCAGCCTTCGGGGGGCCGGGGGCAGCGAGGATGGCTACACCTTC
>.|TRBV6-1|TRBJ2-5|TRBD2
CASQLTSGGRETKNF
TGTGCCAGCCAATTAACTAGCGGGGGTAGGGAGACCAAGAACTTC
>few|TRBV7-2|TRBJ2-3|.
CASSREASGPTDTQYF
TGTGCCAGCAGCCGCGAAGCCAGCGGACCCACAGATACGCAGTATTTT
>.|TRBV4-2|TRBJ2-3|.
CASSQWGRVGGLTDTQYF
TGTGCCAGCAGCCAGTGGGGCCGAGTGGGGGGGCTCACAGATACGCAGTATTTT
>.|TRBV28|TRBJ2-3|TRBD2
CASKSGGASDTQYF
TGTGCCAGTAAAAGCGGGGGGGCCTCCGATACGCAGTATTTT
>.|TRBV11-3|TRBJ2-1|.
CASSDRMGPNNEQFF
TGTGCCAGCAGCGACCGAATGGGGCCAAACAATGAGCAGTTCTTC
>.|TRBV6-5|TRBJ2-3|.
CATTGTLTDTQYF
TGTGCCACAACCGGGACTCTCACAGATACGCAGTATTTT
>few|TRBV4-1|TRBJ2-1|TRBD2
CASSRPSSGGASEQFF
TGCGCCAGCAGCCGACCCTCCAGCGGGGGGGCAAGTGAGCAGTTCTTC
>.|TRBV12-3/TRBV12-4|TRBJ2-7|.
CASSHPGYEQYF
TGTGCCAGCAGTCACCCCGGATACGAGCAGTACTTC
>.|TRBV25-1|TRBJ1-1|.
CASSETGWRNTEAFF
TGTGCCAGCAGTGAAACGGGGTGGCGGAACACTGAAGCTTTCTTT
>.|TRBV5-1|TRBJ2-3|TRBD2
CASSPRVIAGGHTDTQYF
TGCGCCAGCAGCCCTCGGGTGATAGCGGGGGGGCACACAGATACGCAGTATTTT